These 2 T cell receptor beta chains share one sample of origin, sequenced in a study of T-cell reconstitution after alpha-beta-depleted transplantation in children. Library preparation (for TCRbeta) was performed with unique molecular identifiers. MiXCR, applied by TCRdb to the PCR reads, yields one record per CDR3 protein. The data show about 250,000 distinct CDR3 sequences, more than 20% seen once. The sequences come from PBMCs, mostly from graft donor cells, collected 360 days after TCRalphabeta/CD19-depleted stem cell transplant. Source of these receptors: a female patient aged 2-15 years who had a stem cell transplant for congenital amegakaryocytic thrombocytopenia, so the T cells may come from the graft donor.

The V and J genes are TRBV7-8 and TRBJ1-2, with D hard to call. The CDR3 extends over 14 amino acids. CDR1 and CDR2 (germline): SGHVS, FQNEAQ. V was shortened by 1 base and J by 7 bases, with 13 bases between the two germline ends. CDR3 nucleotide sequence: TGTGCCAGCAGCTTAGACGCGGAGCCAGGTGGCTACACCTTC. Amino acids: CASSLDAEPGGYTF.

This chain uses TRBV27 with TRBJ1-2, with a weak D call TRBD1 (5 bases). V was cut by 6 bases and J by 7 bases, with 21 bases left in between. CDR1 and CDR2 (germline): MNHEY, SMNVEV (reference sequence). The CDR3 loop spans 15 amino acids. This CDR3 reads CASRPYPGPLGGYTF. The CDR3 bases are TGTGCCAGCAGGCCCTATCCAGGGCCGCTCGGTGGCTACACCTTC.